The present entry profiles one T cell receptor beta chain with its context. This CDR3 has 11 residues. The germline CDR1 and CDR2 sequences are MNHNS and SASEGT. Using the 5' RACE reads, TCRdb records one entry per CDR3 protein without DNA. The sample includes 400,000 to 500,000 distinct CDR3 sequences. This sample was included in a study of T cells expressing NK-cell markers. Overall study context: It was from sorted CD3+CD56+NKG2C+, CD3+CD56+NKG2C- and CD3+CD56-NKG2C+ T cells that TCR beta repertoires came.

Sequencing input: blood T cells: a sorted CD56 or NKG2C T cell subset, CD4+ or CD8+ T cells, or bulk PBMC T cells (not recorded which). The J gene is TRBJ1-6, the V gene TRBV6-1. This TCR derives from a woman between 18 and 69 years old in good health. The CDR3 sequence: CASSEPSPLHF.